The 10 T cell receptor beta chains reported below all come from one sample, sequenced in a study of T cell responses to AZD1222 COVID-19 vaccine (dated by TCRdb to about 2021). Library prep was done by the immunoSEQ multiplex PCR assay. This immuneACCESS table, as held by TCRdb, lists in-frame sequences with V and J called but not all clones. Of the missing ones, under half trace to an unresolved V gene in checked studies; the others have no known cause. The table for this sample lists 100,000 to 150,000 clones; around 82% of them were counted only once. The ten largest clones take up 5% to 7% of the sample. The label giving this sample's time point can be read as: baseline before first vaccination. The sequencing here drew on peripheral blood, taken on day 0 of AZD1222 vaccination. The receptors shown here come from an adult in good health.

The V call is TRBV7-9, the J call TRBJ1-2, with no clear D. The V and J ends lost 5 bases and 3 bases respectively, with 10 bases between them. The germline V gene has CDR1 SEHNR and CDR2 FQNEAQ (reference sequence). This CDR3 has 13 residues. CDR3: CASSPRRDYGYTF. The DNA for the CDR3 is TGTGCCAGCAGCCCCCGCCGTGACTATGGCTACACCTTC.

The chain couples TRBV9 to TRBJ1-1; perhaps TRBD1 as D (5 bases). V lost 10 bases and J 5 bases, leaving 24 bases between the germline ends. Germline CDR1 reads SGDLS; CDR2 reads YYNGEE. The CDR3 totals 15 residues. The CDR3 DNA sequence: TGTGCCTCCAGCCAGTCCCCGCGGGGGGGTACTGAAGCTTTCTTT. Translation: CASSQSPRGGTEAFF.

The CDR3 sequence is CATVRGRSNQPQHF. CDR3 sequence (DNA): TGTGCCACAGTGCGTGGCAGGAGCAATCAGCCCCAGCATTTT. The rearrangement joins TRBV6-5 to TRBJ1-5; no firm D call. The CDR3 sequence is 14 residues long. Trimming took off 10 bases at V and 1 base at J, with 14 bases between the two ends. CDR1 is MNHEY and CDR2 is SVGAGI in the germline V gene.

To note about this clone: A junction boundary mismatches the germline segment, possibly from a read error. The chain combines TRBV28 with TRBJ2-3; D gene unclear. The CDR3 runs 13 residues. The V gene's germline CDR1 is MDHEN and CDR2 SYDVKM. The CDR3 spells CASSLATVDTQYF. The CDR3, as DNA: TGTGCCAGCAGTTTAGCGACGGTAGATACACAGTATTTT.

This chain uses TRBV5-1 with TRBJ2-3; 8 nucleotides line up with TRBD2. CDR1 and CDR2 (germline): SGHRS, YFSETQ. After removal of 7 bases from V and 6 bases from J, the junction contained 10 bases not matched to a gene. The CDR3 consists of 14 residues. CDR3 region: CASGTSGRGDTQYF. DNA for the CDR3: TGCGCCAGCGGGACTAGTGGACGAGGGGATACGCAGTATTTT.

CDR3 sequence (DNA): TGTGCCAGCAGTCCTAGACAGGGGGTGAACGAGCAGTACTTC. It is translated as CASSPRQGVNEQYF. This rearrangement joins TRBV6-6 to TRBJ2-7; TRBD1 aligns across 9 bases. CDR3 size: 14 residues. Looked up from germline, CDR1 is MNHNY and CDR2 is SVGAGI (reference sequence). With 5 bases clipped from V and 5 bases from J, the junction kept 7 bases outside the gene matches.

The chain couples TRBV4-2 to TRBJ1-6; D perhaps matches TRBD1 (6 bases). The CDR3 extends over 16 amino acids. The ends were cut back, 3 bases at V and 0 bases at J, with 9 bases in the middle. Germline values: CDR1 LGHNA, CDR2 YNFKEQ. In DNA, the CDR3 is TGTGCCAGCAGCCATGGGGGCCCCTCCTATAATTCACCCCTCCACTTT. It specifies CASSHGGPSYNSPLHF.

CDR3 DNA sequence: TGTGCCAGCAGTTTATTCTCTGCAACTAATGAAAAACTGTTTTTT. Its translation: CASSLFSATNEKLFF. This chain links TRBV27 with TRBJ1-4; D is unresolved. CDR3 length equals 15 residues. V shed 1 base and J shed 0 bases, with 6 bases lying between them. Germline assignment: CDR1 MNHEY and CDR2 SMNVEV (reference sequence).

The chain combines TRBV18 with TRBJ2-3; TRBD2 is a possible D gene (6 bases). Germline CDR1 and CDR2: KGHSH and LQKENI. This CDR3 comprises 16 residues. V gave up 2 bases and J gave up 2 bases, with 14 bases separating them. CDR3 residues: CASSPVVWGDTDTQYF. The CDR3 DNA reads TGTGCCAGCTCACCAGTGGTTTGGGGGGACACAGATACGCAGTATTTT.

The V call is TRBV19, the J call TRBJ1-4; the D gene is possibly TRBD1 (5 bases). This CDR3 spans 14 amino acids. The V end was cut by 3 bases, the J end by 7 bases, with 12 bases between. From germline, CDR1 is LNHDA and CDR2 SQIVND (reference sequence). The CDR3 protein is CASSMPRAGEKLFF. The CDR3 DNA reads TGTGCCAGTAGTATGCCCAGGGCGGGTGAAAAACTGTTTTTT.